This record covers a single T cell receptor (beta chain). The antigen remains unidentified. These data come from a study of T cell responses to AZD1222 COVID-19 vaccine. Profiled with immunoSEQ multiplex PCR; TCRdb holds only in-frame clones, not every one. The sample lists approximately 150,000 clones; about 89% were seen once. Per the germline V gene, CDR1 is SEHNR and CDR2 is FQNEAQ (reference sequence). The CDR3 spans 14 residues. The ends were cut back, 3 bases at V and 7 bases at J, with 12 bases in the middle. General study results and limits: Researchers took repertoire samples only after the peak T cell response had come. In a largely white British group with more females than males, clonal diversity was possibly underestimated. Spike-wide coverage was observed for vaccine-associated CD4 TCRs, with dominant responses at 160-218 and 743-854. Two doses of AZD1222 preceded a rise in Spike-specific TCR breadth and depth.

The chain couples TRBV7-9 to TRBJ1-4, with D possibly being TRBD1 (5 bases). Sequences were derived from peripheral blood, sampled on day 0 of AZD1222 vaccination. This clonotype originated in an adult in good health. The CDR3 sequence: CASSFHGAGEKLFF. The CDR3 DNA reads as TGTGCCAGCAGCTTTCATGGGGCGGGTGAAAAACTGTTTTTT. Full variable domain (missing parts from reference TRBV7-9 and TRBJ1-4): DTGVSQNPRHKITKRGQNVTFRCDPISEHNRLYWYRQTLGQGPEFLTYFQNEAQLEKSRLLSDRFSAERPKGSFSTLEIQRTEQGDSAMYLCASSFHGAGEKLFFGSGTQLSVL.